This T cell receptor beta chain is from a study of T cells in localized non-small cell lung cancer. Regarding the study as a whole: The tumor had only one region sequenced, so heterogeneity remains possible.

Germline V gives CDR1 MRHNA, CDR2 SNTAGT. The V end lost 4 bases, the J end lost 3 bases, and 17 bases lay between the germline ends. The CDR3 contains 16 residues. A note on this clone: No antigen is known for it.

Method: immunoSEQ multiplex PCR; TCRdb's copy keeps in-frame clones and lacks some. Among tens of thousands of clones listed, about 91% were seen once. The TCR sequence derives from a woman aged 35-75 years with stage III lung adenocarcinoma. The rearrangement uses TRBV6-4 and TRBJ2-3, with D possibly TRBD2 on 5 matching bases. Sequencing was performed on peripheral blood mononuclear cells, taken before any cancer treatment. The DNA of the CDR3 is TGTGCCAGCAGTGCCCGAGGGTTGGGATTGACAGATACGCAGTATTTT. Translating gives CASSARGLGLTDTQYF.